These 5 T cell receptor beta chains were all obtained from the same sample, sequenced in a study of OX40 agonist ivuxolimab in advanced cancers. Repertoires were generated with immunoSEQ multiplex PCR, while TCRdb's copy carries only in-frame clones and drops some. In the table there are over 40,000 clones, 87% of which are singletons. The source material was CD4+ or CD8+ T cells sorted from blood, sampled in a trial of the OX40 agonist ivuxolimab. The source is an adult with an advanced solid tumor such as melanoma, head and neck, liver or kidney cancer.

This chain uses TRBV7-2 with TRBJ1-5; possibly TRBD1 for D (6 bases). Trimming took 2 bases from V and 5 from J, leaving 10 bases between them. This CDR3 comprises 14 residues. CDR1 and CDR2 from the germline V gene are SGHTA and FQGNSA. The CDR3 DNA reads as TGTGCCAGCAGCTTATCGTCAGGGGATCAGCCCCAGCATTTT. Translated: CASSLSSGDQPQHF. Supplemented by reference TRBV7-2 and TRBJ1-5, the full variable domain reads GAGVSQSPSNKVTEKGKDVELRCDPISGHTALYWYRQSLGQGLEFLIYFQGNSAPDKSGLPSDRFSAERTGGSVSTLTIQRTQQEDSAVYLCASSLSSGDQPQHFGDGTRLSIL.

The chain joins TRBV10-3 to TRBJ2-7; 9 bases line up with TRBD1. Germline V gene lookup returns CDR1 ENHRY and CDR2 SYGVKD. Losses at the gene ends were 6 bases for V and 4 bases for J; bases not matched to a gene: 7. This CDR3 is 14 amino acids long. CDR3 in amino acids: CAISRSGQGYEQYF. The CDR3 region has the DNA TGTGCCATCAGCCGATCGGGACAGGGATACGAGCAGTACTTC.

The chain employs TRBV10-3 and TRBJ2-3; D remains unclear. Looked up from germline, CDR1 is ENHRY and CDR2 is SYGVKD. V lost 2 bases and J lost 2, with 11 bases in between. The CDR3 covers 15 residues. The CDR3 sequence: CAISEEGMITDTQYF. The CDR3 DNA is TGTGCCATCAGTGAGGAAGGTATGATCACAGATACGCAGTATTTT.

This clone was counted once. The V gene is TRBV5-8, the J gene TRBJ2-5; possibly TRBD2 for D (5 bases). CDR3 size: 15 residues. V gave up 4 bases and J gave up 1 base, with 14 bases separating them. Germline CDR1 is SGHTS and CDR2 is YDEGEE. CDR3 nucleotide sequence: TGTGCCAGCAGCCCCGCGGGCAGGTCCCAAGAGACCCAGTACTTC. Its translation is CASSPAGRSQETQYF.

CDR3 sequence: CASRKAGGPYNEQFF. The CDR3 DNA follows: TGTGCCAGCAGAAAAGCGGGAGGGCCCTACAATGAGCAGTTCTTC. The chain joins TRBV27 to TRBJ2-1; TRBD2 aligns across 10 bases. V lost 6 bases and J lost 2; bases outside the gene matches: 4. Per germline, CDR1 MNHEY and CDR2 SMNVEV (reference sequence). CDR3 length: 15 residues.